This T cell receptor (beta chain) was identified in a study of PD-L1 blockade in urothelial cancer. Background on the study: Between 0 and 3 chemotherapy regimens preceded treatment for each patient.

Measured with immunoSEQ multiplex PCR; TCRdb has only the in-frame clones, and not every one. Among around 82,000 clones, less than 90% were seen once, and the ten largest hold around 2.1%. The CDR3 has 17 residues. CDR1 and CDR2 (germline): SGHVS, FNYEAQ. V gave up 2 bases and J gave up 1 base; unmatched junction bases: 8. Stated time point: pretreatment peripheral blood. The sequence was collected from a man aged 55 to 70 with urothelial cancer. This sequence joins TRBV7-6 and TRBJ1-3, with 7 bases aligning to TRBD1. The source material was PBMCs, sampled around atezolizumab (anti-PD-L1) treatment. The CDR3 here is CASSLTQQGVSGNTIYF. In DNA, the CDR3 is TGTGCCAGCAGCTTAACGCAGCAGGGGGTTTCTGGAAACACCATATATTTT.